The 26 T cell receptor beta chains below were found in one sample sequenced in a study of OX40 agonist ivuxolimab in advanced cancers. This table comes from immunoSEQ multiplex PCR, and its TCRdb copy is limited to in-frame clones, with some not included. The sample lists approximately 70,000 clones; 80% to 90% were seen once. Sequenced here: CD4+ or CD8+ T cells sorted from blood, sampled in a trial of the OX40 agonist ivuxolimab. The receptors originated from an adult with an advanced solid tumor such as melanoma, head and neck, liver or kidney cancer.

This chain uses TRBV18 with TRBJ2-6; D might be TRBD2 (5 bases). Trimming shortened V by 3 bases and J by 2 bases, and 14 bases separated the two germline ends. The germline CDR1 and CDR2 sequences are KGHSH and LQKENI. The CDR3 extends over 17 amino acids. This chain's CDR3 is CASSPIDAGTGANVLTF. CDR3 nucleotide sequence: TGTGCCAGCTCACCTATCGACGCCGGGACTGGGGCCAACGTCCTGACTTTC.

This clone was observed once. The chain has TRBV2 and TRBJ1-5, with 8 bases identical to TRBD1. There are 16 residues in the CDR3. Germline-derived CDR1 and CDR2 are SNHLY and FYNNEI. V gave up 5 bases and J gave up 0 bases; unmatched junction bases: 6. CDR3 region: CASSFGTGYSNQPQHF. The CDR3 region has the DNA TGTGCCAGCAGTTTCGGGACAGGTTATAGCAATCAGCCCCAGCATTTT.

This clone was recorded once. The rearrangement uses TRBV11-2 and TRBJ2-7; D is perhaps TRBD2 (5 bases). The germline gives CDR1 SGHAT, CDR2 FQNNGV. This CDR3 region has 15 residues. The ends were cut back, 4 bases at V and 3 bases at J, with 16 bases in the middle. In DNA form, the CDR3 reads TGTGCCAGCAGCTCACTAGGACTCGTGTACTACGAGCAGTACTTC. Encoded protein: CASSSLGLVYYEQYF.

This CDR3 is CSVEEASGTYNEQFF. The CDR3 region has the DNA TGCAGCGTTGAAGAAGCTAGCGGGACCTACAATGAGCAGTTCTTC. The chain recombines TRBV29-1 with TRBJ2-1, with TRBD2 matching over 9 bases. Losses at the gene ends were 0 bases for V and 2 bases for J; bases not matched to a gene: 2. CDR3 length equals 15 residues. Germline V lookup: CDR1 SQVTM, CDR2 ANQGSEA.

Only one count was recorded for this clone. The chain recombines TRBV6-1 with TRBJ1-1, with a weak D call TRBD1 (6 bases). The CDR3 runs to 15 residues. CDR1 is MNHNS and CDR2 is SASEGT in the germline V gene. V gave up 7 bases and J gave up 0 bases, with 15 bases separating them. The CDR3 nucleotides read TGTGCCAGCAAGTGGGCAGGGGAAATGAACACTGAAGCTTTCTTT. Translation: CASKWAGEMNTEAFF.

This sequence joins TRBV4-3 and TRBJ1-1; possible D gene TRBD1, 5 bases. V was shortened by 3 bases and J by 4 bases, with 12 bases between the two germline ends. In germline, CDR1 is LGHNA, CDR2 YSLEER. This CDR3 is 14 amino acids long. CDR3 sequence: CASSQILGGTEAFF. The DNA for the CDR3 is TGCGCCAGCAGCCAGATTTTGGGGGGCACTGAAGCTTTCTTT.

The gene calls are TRBV18 and TRBJ2-7; 7 positions match TRBD2. The CDR3 loop spans 16 amino acids. J gave up 6 bases and V 6 bases, and 17 bases lay outside the gene matches. CDR1 KGHSH and CDR2 LQKENI come from the germline V gene. CDR3 DNA sequence: TGTGCCAGCTCCCCGACGGTGGGGGAGGGCCGGGGCGAGCAGTACTTC. This encodes CASSPTVGEGRGEQYF.

The gene calls are TRBV6-1 and TRBJ1-6, with unresolved D. CDR1 and CDR2 (germline): MNHNS, SASEGT. This CDR3 region has 12 residues. The V end was cut by 1 base, the J end by 8 bases, with 3 bases between. CDR3 nucleotide sequence: TGTGCCAGCAGTGAAGTCCATTCACCCCTCCACTTT. It is translated as CASSEVHSPLHF.

The chain uses TRBV6-5 and TRBJ1-4, with 7 positions matching TRBD1. The CDR3 contains 13 residues. Trimming removed 6 bases from V and 4 bases from J; junction bases left unmatched: 2. The germline gives CDR1 MNHEY, CDR2 SVGAGI. The CDR3 protein is CASRGQINEKLFF. CDR3 nucleotide sequence: TGTGCCAGCAGGGGACAGATTAATGAAAAACTGTTTTTT.

This sequence joins TRBV19 and TRBJ1-1, with D possibly being TRBD1 (5 bases). Germline assignment: CDR1 LNHDA and CDR2 SQIVND (reference sequence). V was trimmed by 11 bases and J by 0 bases, leaving 13 bases between them. The CDR3 spans 13 residues. The CDR3 is CASQGLMNTEAFF. The CDR3 nucleotides are TGTGCCTCGCAGGGTCTTATGAACACTGAAGCTTTCTTT.

The V call is TRBV10-3, the J call TRBJ2-3; 9 bases line up with TRBD2. CDR1 is ENHRY and CDR2 is SYGVKD in the germline V gene. With 5 bases clipped from V and 5 bases from J, the junction kept 11 bases outside the gene matches. This CDR3 comprises 16 residues. The CDR3 spells CAISFSLAGDEDTQYF. CDR3 DNA: TGTGCCATCAGTTTTTCCTTAGCGGGAGACGAAGATACGCAGTATTTT.

This clone was recorded once. J is TRBJ2-7 and V is TRBV18; TRBD1 aligns across 8 bases. Losses at the gene ends were 3 bases for V and 4 bases for J; bases not matched to a gene: 8. This CDR3 is built from 15 residues. CDR1 is KGHSH, CDR2 LQKENI, per germline. The CDR3 DNA reads TGTGCCAGCTCACCCCAGGGGGCTTTACCTTACGAGCAGTACTTC. Its protein is CASSPQGALPYEQYF.

V is TRBV6-6 and J is TRBJ1-2; 9 bases map to TRBD1. The CDR3 consists of 15 residues. J gave up 8 bases and V 6 bases, and 13 bases lay outside the gene matches. Germline loops: CDR1 MNHNY, CDR2 SVGAGI (reference sequence). The CDR3 DNA is TGTGCCAGCAGGCGGCGGGGGGACAGGGCGGAGGGCTACACCTTC. This translates into CASRRRGDRAEGYTF.

The gene calls are TRBV5-1 and TRBJ2-7; TRBD2 matches 9 bases. V dropped 2 bases and J dropped 0; count of bases not matched to a gene: 9. The length of the CDR3 is 17 residues. Germline CDR1 is SGHRS and CDR2 is YFSETQ. Written as DNA, the CDR3 is TGCGCCAGCAGCTTCCTAGCGGGGCTCTTAAACTCCTACGAGCAGTACTTC. Amino acids: CASSFLAGLLNSYEQYF.

The rearrangement uses TRBV5-1 and TRBJ1-2; D remains ambiguous. Trimming shortened V by 0 bases and J by 7 bases, and 19 bases separated the two germline ends. Germline V CDR1 and CDR2: SGHRS, YFSETQ. The CDR3 totals 16 residues. CDR3: CASSLVPQQANGGYTF. The CDR3 DNA is TGCGCCAGCAGCTTGGTCCCGCAGCAGGCTAATGGTGGCTACACCTTC.

The chain has TRBV19 and TRBJ1-5; D unresolved. The ends were cut back, 2 bases at V and 6 bases at J, with 5 bases in the middle. This CDR3 has 12 amino acids. CDR1 is LNHDA and CDR2 is SQIVND in the germline V gene (reference sequence). This chain's CDR3 is CASSISPQPQHF. The CDR3 bases are TGTGCCAGTAGTATAAGCCCTCAGCCCCAGCATTTT.

The gene calls are TRBV16 and TRBJ1-2; TRBD1 might be the D (6 bases). This CDR3 has 16 residues. Germline V CDR1 and CDR2: KGHSY, FQNENV. Trimming removed 2 bases from V and 0 bases from J, with 13 bases in between. In DNA, the CDR3 is TGTGCCAGCAGCCAAAGCGACGGGGGCCCTAACTATGGCTACACCTTC. Its translation: CASSQSDGGPNYGYTF.

This chain connects TRBV9 to TRBJ2-1; D is unclear. V lost 0 bases and J 5 bases, leaving 0 bases between the germline ends. Germline V gene sequence: CDR1 SGDLS, CDR2 YYNGEE. The CDR3 loop spans 11 amino acids. CDR3 protein: CASSVDNEQFF. CDR3 DNA sequence: TGTGCCAGCAGCGTAGACAATGAGCAGTTCTTC.

The chain joins TRBV6-5 to TRBJ2-2; D gene uncertain. Germline assignment: CDR1 MNHEY and CDR2 SVGAGI. CDR3 length equals 10 residues. Deletions cut 7 bases from V and 7 bases from J, with 4 bases between. The CDR3 protein is CASKSGELFF. The CDR3 region has the DNA TGTGCCAGCAAGAGCGGGGAGCTGTTTTTT.

The chain recombines TRBV28 with TRBJ1-6; 10 bases are shared with TRBD1. The V segment lost 6 bases and the J segment 7 bases; nucleotides outside the gene matches: 9. Germline V gene sequence: CDR1 MDHEN, CDR2 SYDVKM. This CDR3 region has 16 residues. The CDR3: CASSIGDRGRNSPLHF. The CDR3 nucleotides read TGTGCCAGCAGCATCGGGGACAGGGGAAGGAATTCACCCCTCCACTTT.

V gene TRBV9 combines with J gene TRBJ2-7; 8 nucleotides line up with TRBD1. There are 15 residues in the CDR3. The germline V gene encodes CDR1 SGDLS and CDR2 YYNGEE. With V trimmed by 0 bases and J by 4 bases, 6 bases remained unmatched. The CDR3 sequence: CASSVGTRTGYEQYF. The CDR3 coding sequence is TGTGCCAGCAGCGTAGGGACCCGGACAGGGTACGAGCAGTACTTC.

About this clone: In the same sample, other DNA sequences code for this CDR3. The chain links TRBV6-1 to TRBJ1-2; a weak D match, TRBD1 (5 bases). Germline loops: CDR1 MNHNS, CDR2 SASEGT. The CDR3 consists of 13 residues. Trimming removed 4 bases from V and 4 bases from J, with 10 bases in between. Written as DNA, the CDR3 is TGTGCCAGCAGTGTTCAGGGACCCTATGGCTACACCTTC. Translation: CASSVQGPYGYTF.

The J gene is TRBJ1-4, the V gene TRBV6-5; D gene unclear. Germline assignment: CDR1 MNHEY and CDR2 SVGAGI. V was shortened by 5 bases and J by 2 bases, with 9 bases between the two germline ends. The CDR3 has 14 residues. CDR3 protein: CASSLQWTNEKLFF. CDR3 sequence (DNA): TGTGCCAGCAGTCTACAGTGGACTAATGAAAAACTGTTTTTT.

As regards this clone: One junction end disagrees with the germline gene, perhaps due to a read error. This chain connects TRBV7-7 to TRBJ2-2, with D hard to call. The germline gives CDR1 SSHAT, CDR2 FNYEAQ (reference sequence). The CDR3 is 14 amino acids. This CDR3 reads CASSLMVNTGELFF. The CDR3 DNA follows: TGTGCTAGCAGCTTAATGGTGAACACCGGGGAGCTGTTTTTT.

V is TRBV28 and J is TRBJ2-7; D not resolved. The CDR3 totals 11 residues. The ends were cut back, 4 bases at V and 10 bases at J, with 11 bases in the middle. Germline CDR1 reads MDHEN; CDR2 reads SYDVKM. The chain's CDR3 is CASSSAVLQYF. The DNA for the CDR3 is TGTGCCAGCAGTTCCGCAGTCTTACAGTACTTC.

The chain recombines TRBV27 with TRBJ2-5; 13 nucleotides match TRBD2. Germline trimming cut 3 bases from V and 4 bases from J; bases unmatched to any gene: 8. The germline gives CDR1 MNHEY, CDR2 SMNVEV (reference sequence). The CDR3 has 17 amino acids. CDR3 bases: TGTGCCAGCAGTTTGCTACTAGCGGGAGGGCCGGGAGAGACCCAGTACTTC. Translation: CASSLLLAGGPGETQYF.